Listed below are T cell receptor beta chains from one sample, sequenced in a study of T cell changes during pregnancy in multiple sclerosis. The assay was immunoSEQ multiplex PCR, and TCRdb's table has in-frame clones only and misses some. Of about 68,000 clones listed, roughly 89% are singletons. Sequenced here: peripheral blood, sampled in the second trimester of pregnancy. The origin of the receptors is a female donor with multiple sclerosis, enrolled in a pregnancy study. CDR3s include the opening cysteine and the closing phenylalanine or tryptophan. A D gene is named only where the DNA matches it firmly.

D gene | J gene | V gene | CDR3 protein
TRBD1 | TRBJ1-2 | TRBV6-4 | CASSATGLGYGYTF
TRBD1 | TRBJ1-2 | TRBV19 | CASSIGDRADGYTF
NA | TRBJ1-2 | TRBV28 | CASIQTPPNYGYTF
NA | TRBJ1-2 | TRBV6-1 | CASTLGAYYAF
NA | TRBJ1-2 | TRBV7-2 | CASSPDRGIYGYTF
NA | TRBJ2-1 | TRBV4-3 | CASSQGAYNEQFF
NA | TRBJ2-3 | TRBV19 | CASSIDPRGTQYF
TRBD1 | TRBJ2-2 | TRBV29-1 | CSVVRDRGELFF
NA | TRBJ1-6 | TRBV13 | CASSLGQGAYYNSPLHF
NA | TRBJ2-5 | TRBV6-5 | CASSYAGWETQYF
NA | TRBJ1-1 | TRBV5-5 | CASSSRGVEAFF
TRBD1 | TRBJ2-3 | TRBV7-9 | CASSSQGTGGRGKADTQYF
NA | TRBJ2-7 | TRBV10-2 | CASKPRQSSYEQYF
NA | TRBJ2-1 | TRBV2 | CASSAAGAAHNEQFF
NA | TRBJ2-1 | TRBV9 | CASSATWSSYNEQFF
NA | TRBJ1-3 | TRBV15 | CATSPRGGSGNTIYF
NA | TRBJ1-1 | TRBV7-3 | CASSPRREPNTEAFF
NA | TRBJ2-7 | TRBV9 | CASSVGGRGTYEQYF
TRBD2 | TRBJ2-3 | TRBV10-2 | CASSEYQRGRTDTQYF
NA | TRBJ2-7 | TRBV30 | CAWSVTYEQYF
TRBD2 | TRBJ2-3 | TRBV7-3 | CASSLTSTGGDTQYF
NA | TRBJ2-3 | TRBV18 | CASSPLPQAGEPHTQYF
NA | TRBJ1-5 | TRBV25-1 | CASSDGRGQPQHF
NA | TRBJ1-5 | TRBV5-1 | CASSADGDQPQHF
NA | TRBJ2-4 | TRBV7-2 | CASSSSGVGKNIQYF
TRBD1 | TRBJ2-2 | TRBV7-3 | CASSFSSGTGGNTGELFF
TRBD2 | TRBJ2-1 | TRBV7-2 | CASSPGLAQFF
NA | TRBJ1-2 | TRBV12-5 | CASGFQKRAGYGYTF
NA | TRBJ2-7 | TRBV5-4 | CASSLGQSSSYEQYF
TRBD2 | TRBJ2-3 | TRBV7-2 | CASGPSGSTDTQYF
TRBD2 | TRBJ2-3 | TRBV4-1 | CASSQTTSGGGRDTQYF
TRBD1 | TRBJ1-1 | TRBV7-3 | CASSLYGTGERRITEAFF
TRBD2 | TRBJ2-1 | TRBV4-1 | CASSHQLAGSYNEQFF
NA | TRBJ2-5 | TRBV21-1 | CASSNPGQETQYF
TRBD2 | TRBJ2-3 | TRBV6-1 | CASSEQLAADTQYF
TRBD2 | TRBJ2-3 | TRBV6-6 | CASSIRAGGADTQYF
NA | TRBJ1-6 | TRBV5-6 | CASSADDSYSPLHF
TRBD2 | TRBJ2-7 | TRBV19 | CASSIGIFSGGRSDEQYF
TRBD1 | TRBJ1-4 | TRBV9 | CASSPSSRGREKLFF
TRBD1 | TRBJ2-3 | TRBV7-3 | CASSLQGTDSDTQYF
NA | TRBJ1-5 | TRBV19 | CGEREWDQPQHF
NA | TRBJ1-2 | TRBV19 | CASRDSRNYGYTF
NA | TRBJ2-7 | TRBV9 | CASSAVSAGEQYF
TRBD1 | TRBJ1-2 | TRBV11-2 | CASSLDFGTAYYGYTF
TRBD2 | TRBJ2-7 | TRBV5-4 | CASSSSIGTSVYEQYF
TRBD1 | TRBJ2-7 | TRBV19 | CASSRDRVGRDEQYF
NA | TRBJ2-5 | TRBV4-3 | CASSQDSRGRGETQYF
NA | TRBJ1-1 | TRBV10-3 | CAIRKDSAEAFF
NA | TRBJ1-1 | TRBV23-1 | CASTPSVAGTSNTEAFF
NA | TRBJ1-2 | TRBV19 | CASSPTGSRYTF
TRBD2 | TRBJ2-3 | TRBV27 | CASSLVGGGLQNTQYF
NA | TRBJ1-5 | TRBV2 | CASSRDMSNQPQHF
NA | TRBJ2-3 | TRBV7-2 | CASSLVPVADTQYF
NA | TRBJ1-5 | TRBV28 | CASTPERDRNQPQHF